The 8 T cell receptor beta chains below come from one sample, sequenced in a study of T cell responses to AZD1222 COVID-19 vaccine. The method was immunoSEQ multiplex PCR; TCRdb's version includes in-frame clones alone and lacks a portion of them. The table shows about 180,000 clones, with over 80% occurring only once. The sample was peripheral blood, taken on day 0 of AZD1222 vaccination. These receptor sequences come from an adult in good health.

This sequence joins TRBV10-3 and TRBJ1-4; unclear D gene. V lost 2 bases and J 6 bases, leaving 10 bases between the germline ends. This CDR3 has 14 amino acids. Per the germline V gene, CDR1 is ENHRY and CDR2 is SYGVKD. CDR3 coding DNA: TGTGCCATCAGTGAGAGAGAGGGTGATGAAAAACTGTTTTTT. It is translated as CAISEREGDEKLFF.

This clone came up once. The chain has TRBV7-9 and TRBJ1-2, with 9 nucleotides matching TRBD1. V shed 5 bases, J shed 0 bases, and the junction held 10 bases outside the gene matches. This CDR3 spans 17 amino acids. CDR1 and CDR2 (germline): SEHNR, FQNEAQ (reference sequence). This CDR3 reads CASSHRDRVYSNYGYTF. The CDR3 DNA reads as TGTGCCAGCAGCCACCGGGACAGGGTTTATTCTAACTATGGCTACACCTTC.

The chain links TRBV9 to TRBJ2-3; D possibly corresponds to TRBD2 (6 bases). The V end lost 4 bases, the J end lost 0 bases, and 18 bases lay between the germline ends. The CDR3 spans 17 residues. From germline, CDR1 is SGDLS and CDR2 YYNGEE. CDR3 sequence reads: CASSLAPRQGSTDTQYF. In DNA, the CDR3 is TGTGCCAGCAGCCTAGCGCCACGTCAAGGAAGCACAGATACGCAGTATTTT.

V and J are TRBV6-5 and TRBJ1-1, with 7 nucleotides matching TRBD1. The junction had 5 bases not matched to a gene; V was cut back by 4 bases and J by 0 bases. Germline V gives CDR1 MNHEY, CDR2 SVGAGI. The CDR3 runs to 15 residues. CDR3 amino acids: CASSSPTGVNTEAFF. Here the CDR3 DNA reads TGTGCCAGCAGTTCTCCTACAGGGGTGAACACTGAAGCTTTCTTT.

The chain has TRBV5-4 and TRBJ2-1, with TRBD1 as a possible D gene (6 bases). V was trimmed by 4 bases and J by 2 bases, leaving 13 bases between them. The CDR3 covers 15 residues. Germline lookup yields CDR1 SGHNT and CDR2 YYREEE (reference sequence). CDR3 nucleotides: TGTGCCAGCAGCCTGCAGGGGACGGCCTACAATGAGCAGTTCTTC. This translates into CASSLQGTAYNEQFF.

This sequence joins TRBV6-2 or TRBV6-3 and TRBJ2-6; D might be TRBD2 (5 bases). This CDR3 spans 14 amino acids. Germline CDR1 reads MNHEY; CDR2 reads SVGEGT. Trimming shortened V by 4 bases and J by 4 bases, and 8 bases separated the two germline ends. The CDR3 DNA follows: TGTGCCAGCAGTTCGGGAACCGGGGCCAACGTCCTGACTTTC. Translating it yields CASSSGTGANVLTF.

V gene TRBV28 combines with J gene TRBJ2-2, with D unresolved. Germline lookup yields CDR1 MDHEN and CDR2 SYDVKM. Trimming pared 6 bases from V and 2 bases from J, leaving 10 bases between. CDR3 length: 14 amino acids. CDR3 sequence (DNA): TGTGCCAGCAGCCAGGTCGCCAACACCGGGGAGCTGTTTTTT. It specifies CASSQVANTGELFF. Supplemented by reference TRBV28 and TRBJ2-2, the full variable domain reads DVKVTQSSRYLVKRTGEKVFLECVQDMDHENMFWYRQDPGLGLRLIYFSYDVKMKEKGDIPEGYSVSREKKERFSLILESASTNQTSMYLCASSQVANTGELFFGEGSRLTVL.

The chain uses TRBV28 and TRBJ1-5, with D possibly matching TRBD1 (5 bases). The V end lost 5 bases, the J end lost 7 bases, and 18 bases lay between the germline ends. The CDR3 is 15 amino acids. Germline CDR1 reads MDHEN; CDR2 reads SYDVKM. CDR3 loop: CASSPKTGARQPQHF. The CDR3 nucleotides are TGTGCCAGCAGTCCAAAAACCGGGGCGCGGCAGCCCCAGCATTTT.